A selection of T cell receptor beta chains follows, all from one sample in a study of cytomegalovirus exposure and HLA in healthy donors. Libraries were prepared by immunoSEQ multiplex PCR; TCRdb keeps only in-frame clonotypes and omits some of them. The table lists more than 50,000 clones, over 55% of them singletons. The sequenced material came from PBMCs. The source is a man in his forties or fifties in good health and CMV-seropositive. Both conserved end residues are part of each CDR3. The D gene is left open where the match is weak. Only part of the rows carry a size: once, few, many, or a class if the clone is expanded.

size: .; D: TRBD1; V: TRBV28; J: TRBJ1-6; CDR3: CASRRTVRDRTYNSPLHF; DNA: TGTGCCAGCAGGCGGACCGTCCGGGACAGGACTTATAATTCACCCCTCCACTTT
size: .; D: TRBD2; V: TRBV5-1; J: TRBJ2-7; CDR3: CASSLAVAGLYEQYF; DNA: TGCGCCAGCAGCTTGGCGGTAGCGGGCCTCTACGAGCAGTACTTC
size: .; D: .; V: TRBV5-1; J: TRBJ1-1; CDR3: CASSPGLNTEAFF; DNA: TGCGCCAGCAGCCCAGGGCTGAACACTGAAGCTTTCTTT
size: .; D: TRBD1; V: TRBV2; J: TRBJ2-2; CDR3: CASKGQLNTGELFF; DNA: TGTGCCAGTAAGGGACAGTTGAACACCGGGGAGCTGTTTTTT
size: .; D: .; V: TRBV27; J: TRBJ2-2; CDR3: CASSLLYTGELFF; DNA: TGTGCCAGCAGTCTATTATACACCGGGGAGCTGTTTTTT
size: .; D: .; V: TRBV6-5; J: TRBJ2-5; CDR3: CASSRGHSPETQYF; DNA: TGTGCCAGCAGTCGGGGACATTCGCCGGAGACCCAGTACTTC
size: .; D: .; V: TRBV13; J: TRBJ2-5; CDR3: CASRASGTQETQYF; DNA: TGTGCCAGCAGGGCGTCGGGAACCCAAGAGACCCAGTACTTC
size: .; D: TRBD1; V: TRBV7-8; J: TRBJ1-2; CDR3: CASSLFDRDYGYTF; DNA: TGTGCCAGCAGCTTATTCGACAGGGACTATGGCTACACCTTC
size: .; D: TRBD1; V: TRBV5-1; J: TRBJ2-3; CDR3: CASSLAGQGSGTQYF; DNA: TGCGCCAGCAGCTTGGCGGGACAGGGGTCAGGTACGCAGTATTTT
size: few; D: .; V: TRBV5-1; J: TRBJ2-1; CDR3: CASSSPTSNEQFF; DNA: TGCGCCAGCAGCTCCCCGACTAGTAATGAGCAGTTCTTC
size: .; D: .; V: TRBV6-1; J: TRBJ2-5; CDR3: CASSVDSEETQYF; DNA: TGTGCCAGCAGCGTGGACTCGGAAGAGACCCAGTACTTC
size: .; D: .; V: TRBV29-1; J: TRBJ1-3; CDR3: CSVVLDRTHSGNTIYF; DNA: TGCAGCGTTGTTTTGGATCGGACACACTCTGGAAACACCATATATTTT
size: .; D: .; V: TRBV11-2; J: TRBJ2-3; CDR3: CASSLSGRGQSTQYF; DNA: TGTGCCAGCAGCTTAAGCGGCAGGGGTCAAAGTACGCAGTATTTT
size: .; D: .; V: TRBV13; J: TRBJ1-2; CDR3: CASSLEKGDYGYTF; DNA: TGTGCCAGCAGCTTGGAAAAGGGAGACTATGGCTACACCTTC
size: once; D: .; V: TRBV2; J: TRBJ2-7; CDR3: CASNTFSSYEQYF; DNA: TGTGCCAGCAATACCTTTAGCTCCTACGAGCAGTACTTC
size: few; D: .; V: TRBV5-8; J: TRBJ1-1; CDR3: CASSREQPLNTEAFF; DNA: TGTGCCAGCAGTCGGGAGCAACCCTTGAACACTGAAGCTTTCTTT
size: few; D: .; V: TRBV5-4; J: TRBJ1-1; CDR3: CASRSGGVNTEAFF; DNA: TGTGCCAGCAGATCCGGGGGTGTGAACACTGAAGCTTTCTTT